These 24 T cell receptor beta chains were sequenced from one sample in a study of CD8 T cells in ankylosing spondylitis. A single record per CDR3 protein comes from TCRdb applying MiXCR to the 5' RACE reads. The table records under 250,000 distinct CDR3 sequences, about a quarter of them present only once. The sample comprised blood, either unsorted or a sorted T cell fraction (not recorded which). The source is a male donor with ankylosing spondylitis or in good health (not recorded which).

This clonotype was counted many times. The chain uses TRBV5-1 and TRBJ1-5, with D maybe TRBD1 (5 bases). V lost 2 bases and J lost 5, with 11 bases in between. The germline V gene encodes CDR1 SGHRS and CDR2 YFSETQ. CDR3 length equals 14 residues. CDR3 DNA sequence: TGCGCCAGCAGCTTCCAGGGAGGGGATCAGCCCCAGCATTTT. Translated, it gives CASSFQGGDQPQHF.

V and J are TRBV4-1 and TRBJ2-1, with D possibly being TRBD1 (5 bases). With 6 bases removed from V and 5 bases from J, the gap between germline ends came to 14 bases. This CDR3 region has 14 residues. Germline values: CDR1 MGHRA, CDR2 YSYEKL. Here the CDR3 reads CASSRIDRDNEQFF. The CDR3 region has the DNA TGCGCCAGCAGTCGCATAGACAGAGACAATGAGCAGTTCTTC.

This clonotype was counted at least ten times. V is TRBV6-1 and J is TRBJ1-2, with 9 bases lining up with TRBD1. The CDR3 is 14 amino acids. V trimming: 5 bases; J trimming: 6 bases; junction bases outside the gene matches: 7. CDR1 is MNHNS, CDR2 SASEGT, per germline. Here the CDR3 reads CASSLGQGLDGYTF. CDR3 sequence (DNA): TGTGCCAGCAGTCTCGGACAGGGGTTGGATGGCTACACCTTC.

The rearrangement joins TRBV20-1 to TRBJ2-3; weak D call: TRBD1 (6 bases). Germline CDR1 reads DFQATT; CDR2 reads SNEGSKA (reference sequence). Trimming cost V 7 bases and J 4 bases, with 12 bases left between them. CDR3 length: 12 amino acids. CDR3 sequence reads: CSVQGPPDTQYF. In nucleotides, the CDR3 is TGCAGTGTACAGGGTCCCCCAGATACGCAGTATTTT.

This clonotype came up many times. The V call is TRBV7-3, the J call TRBJ2-2, with 11 bases fitting TRBD2. Per the germline V gene, CDR1 is SGHTA and CDR2 is FQGTGA. V lost 5 bases to trimming and J lost 6 bases; unmatched junction nucleotides: 2. The CDR3 sequence is 14 residues long. The CDR3: CASSPSGRSGELFF. CDR3 coding DNA: TGTGCCAGCAGCCCTAGCGGGAGGTCCGGGGAGCTGTTTTTT.

This clonotype was counted at least ten times. V is TRBV6-2 or TRBV6-3 and J is TRBJ2-7; TRBD1 aligns across 11 bases. CDR1 MNHEY and CDR2 SVGEGT come from the germline V gene. This CDR3 contains 16 residues. Trimming took 6 bases from V and 0 from J; bases not matched to a gene: 7. CDR3 sequence: CASRRPGQGDSYEQYF. The CDR3 DNA reads TGTGCCAGCAGACGACCGGGACAGGGGGACTCCTACGAGCAGTACTTC.

This chain uses TRBV20-1 with TRBJ1-1; perhaps TRBD1 as D (6 bases). There are 13 residues in the CDR3. Trimming left V 4 bases short and J 0 bases short, with 9 bases between. Per the germline V gene, CDR1 is DFQATT and CDR2 is SNEGSKA (reference sequence). The CDR3 sequence is CSAKGQLNTEAFF. CDR3 DNA sequence: TGCAGTGCTAAAGGACAGTTGAACACTGAAGCTTTCTTT.

This clonotype was seen at least ten times. This sequence joins TRBV4-2 and TRBJ2-6; D unresolved. The CDR3 contains 18 residues. V lost 3 bases and J lost 0, with 15 bases in between. CDR1 is LGHNA, CDR2 YNFKEQ, per germline. This CDR3 reads CASSHRHDVGSGANVLTF. The CDR3 DNA reads TGTGCCAGCAGCCATAGACACGACGTCGGCTCTGGGGCCAACGTCCTGACTTTC.

In this sample, this clonotype turned up many times. The V call is TRBV12-3 or TRBV12-4, the J call TRBJ2-1, with TRBD1 as a possible D gene (5 bases). Trimming cost V 1 base and J 9 bases, with 10 bases left between them. This CDR3 spans 13 amino acids. This chain's CDR3 is CASSLVEGVEQFF. CDR3 sequence (DNA): TGTGCCAGCAGTTTAGTCGAAGGGGTTGAGCAGTTCTTC.

This clonotype was detected only a few times. This rearrangement joins TRBV25-1 to TRBJ2-7; D remains ambiguous. V was pared by 6 bases and J by 3 bases, with 9 bases between. The CDR3 is 12 residues long. CDR1 MGHDK and CDR2 SYGVNS come from the germline V gene. CDR3 sequence: CASRDGFYEQYF. The CDR3 region has the DNA TGTGCCAGCAGGGACGGCTTCTACGAGCAGTACTTC.

This clonotype has just one count. The chain couples TRBV20-1 to TRBJ1-4; 7 bases are a match to TRBD1. This CDR3 has 14 amino acids. In germline, CDR1 is DFQATT, CDR2 SNEGSKA (reference sequence). V dropped 5 bases and J dropped 3; count of bases not matched to a gene: 6. CDR3 DNA: TGCAGTGCTGTCGACAGGGCTGCTAATGAAAAACTGTTTTTT. This gives the protein CSAVDRAANEKLFF.

DNA for the CDR3: TGCGCCAGCAGTGCCCGGCGTGGGGGGCCCGATGAGCAGTTCTTC. It specifies CASSARRGGPDEQFF. This chain connects TRBV10-1 to TRBJ2-1, with D perhaps TRBD1 or TRBD2 (6 bases each). The length of the CDR3 is 15 residues. The ends were cut back, 4 bases at V and 8 bases at J, with 18 bases in the middle. Germline lookup yields CDR1 WNHNN and CDR2 SYGVQD (reference sequence).

This clonotype was seen many times. The chain has TRBV10-3 and TRBJ2-7; no clear D gene. The CDR3 totals 13 residues. CDR1 is ENHRY, CDR2 SYGVKD, per germline. Trimming took off 1 base at V and 7 bases at J, with 11 bases between the two ends. CDR3 residues: CAISELAAQEQYF. The CDR3 nucleotides are TGTGCCATCAGTGAGTTGGCGGCGCAGGAGCAGTACTTC.

The V gene is TRBV6-1, the J gene TRBJ1-1; the D gene is possibly TRBD1 (6 bases). CDR1 is MNHNS, CDR2 SASEGT, per germline. Trimming left V 6 bases short and J 1 base short, with 15 bases between. The CDR3 is made up of 15 amino acids. The CDR3: CASRTDGQRNTEAFF. The CDR3 bases are TGTGCCAGCAGAACTGATGGACAGCGGAACACTGAAGCTTTCTTT.

This sequence joins TRBV29-1 and TRBJ2-1, with D tentatively TRBD1 (6 bases). This CDR3 is built from 13 residues. Germline CDR1 and CDR2: SQVTM and ANQGSEA. The CDR3 is CSYAVGAYNEQFF. The CDR3 coding sequence is TGCAGTTATGCGGTGGGGGCATACAATGAGCAGTTCTTC.

In this sample, this clonotype turned up many times. The chain couples TRBV24-1 to TRBJ2-1, with 7 positions matching TRBD1. CDR3 length: 15 amino acids. V was clipped by 3 bases and J by 2 bases; unmatched bases: 3. Per germline, CDR1 KGHDR and CDR2 SFDVKD. CDR3 residues: CATSDKGGTYNEQFF. In DNA form, the CDR3 reads TGTGCCACCAGTGATAAAGGGGGCACCTACAATGAGCAGTTCTTC.

There are many counts of this clonotype. The J gene is TRBJ1-1, the V gene TRBV29-1, with a tentative D call TRBD1 (6 bases). Germline V gives CDR1 SQVTM, CDR2 ANQGSEA. The length of the CDR3 is 13 residues. The V end was cut by 7 bases, the J end by 7 bases, with 19 bases between. The CDR3 spells CSAIGHTQGEAFF. CDR3 nucleotides: TGCAGCGCTATAGGACACACACAGGGTGAAGCTTTCTTT.

This clonotype was picked up a small number of times. The rearrangement uses TRBV6-1 and TRBJ2-4; perhaps TRBD1 as D (5 bases). The ends were cut back, 6 bases at V and 0 bases at J, with 15 bases in the middle. The germline gives CDR1 MNHNS, CDR2 SASEGT. CDR3 size: 16 residues. The CDR3 is CASSPTTGLAKNIQYF. The CDR3, as DNA: TGTGCCAGCAGCCCGACCACAGGCTTAGCCAAAAACATTCAGTACTTC.

The chain employs TRBV10-3 and TRBJ2-1, with 10 positions matching TRBD2. Germline trimming cut 3 bases from V and 2 bases from J; bases unmatched to any gene: 4. The CDR3 spans 16 residues. Germline CDR1 ENHRY, CDR2 SYGVKD. The CDR3, as DNA: TGTGCCATCAGTGAAGGAGCGGGAGGGCCCTACAATGAGCAGTTCTTC. Protein product: CAISEGAGGPYNEQFF.

The rearrangement links TRBV6-5 to TRBJ1-6, with 7 bases fitting TRBD1. CDR3 length: 15 amino acids. CDR1 is MNHEY and CDR2 is SVGAGI in the germline V gene. J gave up 5 bases and V 6 bases, and 7 bases lay outside the gene matches. CDR3 region: CASRAVRGDNSPLHF. The CDR3 DNA reads as TGTGCCAGCAGAGCCGTCAGGGGGGATAATTCACCCCTCCACTTT.

This clonotype turned up a few times. The rearrangement uses TRBV20-1 and TRBJ2-5; D gene unclear. CDR3 length equals 12 residues. The germline V gene has CDR1 DFQATT and CDR2 SNEGSKA (reference sequence). The ends were cut back, 1 base at V and 1 base at J, with 4 bases in the middle. The CDR3: CSARVPQETQYF. As DNA, the CDR3 is TGCAGTGCTAGAGTGCCCCAAGAGACCCAGTACTTC.

This rearrangement joins TRBV20-1 to TRBJ1-3, with 7 bases aligning to TRBD1. J was trimmed by 2 bases and V by 1 base; bases with no gene match: 2. The CDR3 contains 14 residues. CDR1 is DFQATT and CDR2 is SNEGSKA in the germline V gene (reference sequence). The DNA of the CDR3 is TGCAGTGCTAGAGGGGGGACAGCTGGAAACACCATATATTTT. Amino acid sequence: CSARGGTAGNTIYF.

This clonotype was detected ten times or more. The V call is TRBV29-1, the J call TRBJ2-1; 13 nucleotides align to TRBD2. Per the germline V gene, CDR1 is SQVTM and CDR2 is ANQGSEA. V lost 6 bases, J lost 6 bases, and 8 bases stayed unmatched. The CDR3 has 15 amino acids. The CDR3, as DNA: TGCAGCGTAACCGGACTAGCGGGAGCAAGCAATGAGCAGTTCTTC. It codes for CSVTGLAGASNEQFF.

V gene TRBV6-5 combines with J gene TRBJ1-1, with 7 bases matching TRBD1. V dropped 2 bases and J dropped 3; count of bases not matched to a gene: 9. This CDR3 has 16 amino acids. The V gene's germline CDR1 is MNHEY and CDR2 SVGAGI. The CDR3 loop reads CASSYGAGGRHTEAFF. The CDR3 coding sequence is TGTGCCAGCAGTTACGGGGCAGGGGGTCGGCACACTGAAGCTTTCTTT.